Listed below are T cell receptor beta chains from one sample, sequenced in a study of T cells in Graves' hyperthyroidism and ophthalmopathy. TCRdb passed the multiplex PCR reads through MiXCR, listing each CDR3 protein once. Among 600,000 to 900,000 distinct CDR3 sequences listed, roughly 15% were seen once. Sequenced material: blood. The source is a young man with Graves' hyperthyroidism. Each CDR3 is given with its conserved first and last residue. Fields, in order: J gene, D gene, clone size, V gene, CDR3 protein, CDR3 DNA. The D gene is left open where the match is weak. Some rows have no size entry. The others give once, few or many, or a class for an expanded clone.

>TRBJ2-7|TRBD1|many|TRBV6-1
CASSFGTGGPYEQYF
TGTGCCAGCAGTTTCGGGACAGGGGGGCCCTACGAGCAGTACTTC
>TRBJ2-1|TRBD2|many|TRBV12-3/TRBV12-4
CASSFRVAGNEQFF
TGTGCCAGCAGTTTCAGGGTAGCGGGCAATGAGCAGTTCTTC
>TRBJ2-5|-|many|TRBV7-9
CASSQDYLETQYF
TGTGCCAGCAGCCAGGACTATTTGGAGACCCAGTACTTC
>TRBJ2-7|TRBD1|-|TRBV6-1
CASSDRLLHRTGHDEQYF
TGTGCCAGCAGTGATCGGCTCTTACATAGGACAGGGCACGACGAGCAGTACTTC
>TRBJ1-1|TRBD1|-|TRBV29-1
CSALDRERAFF
TGCAGCGCCCTGGACAGGGAGCGGGCTTTCTTT
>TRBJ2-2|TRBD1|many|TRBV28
CASSATGGASGELFF
TGTGCCAGCAGTGCGACAGGGGGCGCCTCCGGGGAGCTGTTTTTT
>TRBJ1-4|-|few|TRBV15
CATSRYTPGLTNEKLFF
TGTGCCACCAGCAGATACACACCGGGACTGACTAATGAAAAACTGTTTTTT
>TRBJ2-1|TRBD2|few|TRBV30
CAWRVRAGFGTRIFNEQFF
TGTGCCTGGAGGGTCCGGGCAGGGTTTGGGACTAGGATTTTCAATGAGCAGTTCTTC
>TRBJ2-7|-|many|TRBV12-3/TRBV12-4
CASSYQGIHEQYF
TGTGCCAGCAGTTATCAGGGAATCCACGAGCAGTACTTC
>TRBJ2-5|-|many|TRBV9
CASSVGAAEETQYF
TGTGCCAGCAGCGTAGGGGCAGCGGAGGAGACCCAGTACTTC
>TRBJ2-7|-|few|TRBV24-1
CATSDKNFYEQYF
TGTGCCACCAGTGATAAAAACTTCTACGAGCAGTACTTC
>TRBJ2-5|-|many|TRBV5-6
CASSLPLGQETQYF
TGTGCCAGCAGCTTGCCCCTGGGCCAAGAGACCCAGTACTTC
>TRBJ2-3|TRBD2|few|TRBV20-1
CSAVPGRVTDTQYF
TGCAGTGCAGTCCCCGGGAGGGTCACAGATACGCAGTATTTT
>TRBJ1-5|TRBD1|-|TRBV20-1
CSARGQADQPQHF
TGCAGTGCTAGGGGACAGGCGGACCAGCCCCAGCATTTT
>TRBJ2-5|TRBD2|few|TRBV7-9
CASSLNEPSSGQYF
TGTGCCAGCAGCTTAAATGAACCGTCTAGCGGACAGTACTTC
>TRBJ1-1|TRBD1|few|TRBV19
CASSMGTGSNTEAFF
TGTGCCAGTAGTATGGGGACAGGGTCGAACACTGAAGCTTTCTTT
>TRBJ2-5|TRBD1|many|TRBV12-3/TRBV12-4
CASTLTGNWETQYF
TGTGCCAGCACCCTGACAGGGAATTGGGAGACCCAGTACTTC
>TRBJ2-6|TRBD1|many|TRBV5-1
CASSSGQGGANVLTF
TGCGCCAGCAGCTCTGGACAGGGAGGGGCCAACGTCCTGACTTTC
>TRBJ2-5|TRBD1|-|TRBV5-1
CASSTGGNQETQYF
TGCGCCAGCAGTACAGGGGGAAACCAAGAGACCCAGTACTTC
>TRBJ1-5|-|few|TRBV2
CASRSSPNQPQHF
TGTGCCAGTCGGAGCTCTCCCAATCAGCCCCAGCATTTT
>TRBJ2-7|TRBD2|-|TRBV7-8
CASSLQGTSLYEQYF
TGTGCCAGCAGCTTACAAGGGACTAGTCTTTACGAGCAGTACTTC
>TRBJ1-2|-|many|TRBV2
CASSPTQQDGYTF
TGTGCCAGCAGCCCAACACAGCAGGATGGCTACACCTTC
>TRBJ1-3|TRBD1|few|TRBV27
CASRDRGLPGNTIYF
TGTGCCAGCCGGGACAGGGGGCTGCCTGGAAACACCATATATTTT
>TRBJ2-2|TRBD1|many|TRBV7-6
CASSLPPGQGNTGELFF
TGTGCCAGCAGCTTACCCCCGGGACAGGGGAACACCGGGGAGCTGTTTTTT
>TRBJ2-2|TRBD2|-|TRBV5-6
CASSLGGGITGELFF
TGTGCCAGCAGCTTGGGGGGGGGAATCACCGGGGAGCTGTTTTTT
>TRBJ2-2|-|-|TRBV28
CASSFLRELFF
TGTGCCAGCAGTTTCCTTAGGGAGCTGTTTTTT
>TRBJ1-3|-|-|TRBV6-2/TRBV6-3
CASSPRRVGLNSGNTIYF
TGTGCCAGCAGTCCCCGCCGTGTAGGCCTCAACTCTGGAAACACCATATATTTT
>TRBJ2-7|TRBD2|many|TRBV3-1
CASSELAGVDEQYF
TGTGCCAGCAGCGAACTAGCGGGAGTGGACGAGCAGTACTTC
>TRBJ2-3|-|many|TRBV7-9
CASSLGDSDTQYF
TGTGCCAGCAGCTTAGGAGACAGTGATACGCAGTATTTT
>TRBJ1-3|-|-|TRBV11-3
CASSLDQWSGSSGNTIYF
TGTGCCAGCAGCTTAGATCAGTGGTCCGGCTCCTCTGGAAACACCATATATTTT
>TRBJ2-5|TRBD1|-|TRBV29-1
CSVRTGPEETQYF
TGCAGCGTAAGGACAGGCCCCGAAGAGACCCAGTACTTC
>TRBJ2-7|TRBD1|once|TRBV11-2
CASSLDYRTGGFYEQYF
TGTGCCAGCAGCTTAGATTACAGGACAGGGGGCTTCTACGAGCAGTACTTC
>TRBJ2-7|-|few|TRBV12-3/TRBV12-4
CASSFTGSIDEQYF
TGTGCCAGCAGTTTCACAGGGTCAATTGACGAGCAGTACTTC
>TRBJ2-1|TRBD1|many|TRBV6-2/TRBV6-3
CASSYRLLGDSSYNEQFF
TGTGCCAGCAGTTACAGGTTACTGGGGGACAGCTCCTACAATGAGCAGTTCTTC
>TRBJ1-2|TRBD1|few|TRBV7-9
CASSPGGTGRRNGYTF
TGTGCCAGCAGCCCCGGCGGGACAGGGCGTCGGAACGGCTACACCTTC
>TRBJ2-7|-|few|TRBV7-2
CASSLVEGKGYEQYF
TGTGCCAGCAGCTTAGTGGAAGGGAAGGGCTACGAGCAGTACTTC
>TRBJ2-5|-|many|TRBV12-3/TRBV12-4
CASSLVQGRETQYF
TGTGCCAGCAGTTTAGTGCAGGGGCGAGAGACCCAGTACTTC
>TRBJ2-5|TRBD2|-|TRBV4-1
CASSLGTSGRSGIRETQYF
TGCGCCAGCAGCCTCGGGACTAGCGGGAGATCGGGCATTAGGGAGACCCAGTACTTC
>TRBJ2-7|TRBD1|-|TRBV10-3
CAITGTGEAHEQYF
TGTGCCATCACCGGGACAGGGGAAGCTCACGAGCAGTACTTC
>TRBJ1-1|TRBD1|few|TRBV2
CALPDRGTRPTAEAFF
TGTGCCCTCCCGGACAGGGGAACGAGGCCAACAGCTGAAGCTTTCTTT